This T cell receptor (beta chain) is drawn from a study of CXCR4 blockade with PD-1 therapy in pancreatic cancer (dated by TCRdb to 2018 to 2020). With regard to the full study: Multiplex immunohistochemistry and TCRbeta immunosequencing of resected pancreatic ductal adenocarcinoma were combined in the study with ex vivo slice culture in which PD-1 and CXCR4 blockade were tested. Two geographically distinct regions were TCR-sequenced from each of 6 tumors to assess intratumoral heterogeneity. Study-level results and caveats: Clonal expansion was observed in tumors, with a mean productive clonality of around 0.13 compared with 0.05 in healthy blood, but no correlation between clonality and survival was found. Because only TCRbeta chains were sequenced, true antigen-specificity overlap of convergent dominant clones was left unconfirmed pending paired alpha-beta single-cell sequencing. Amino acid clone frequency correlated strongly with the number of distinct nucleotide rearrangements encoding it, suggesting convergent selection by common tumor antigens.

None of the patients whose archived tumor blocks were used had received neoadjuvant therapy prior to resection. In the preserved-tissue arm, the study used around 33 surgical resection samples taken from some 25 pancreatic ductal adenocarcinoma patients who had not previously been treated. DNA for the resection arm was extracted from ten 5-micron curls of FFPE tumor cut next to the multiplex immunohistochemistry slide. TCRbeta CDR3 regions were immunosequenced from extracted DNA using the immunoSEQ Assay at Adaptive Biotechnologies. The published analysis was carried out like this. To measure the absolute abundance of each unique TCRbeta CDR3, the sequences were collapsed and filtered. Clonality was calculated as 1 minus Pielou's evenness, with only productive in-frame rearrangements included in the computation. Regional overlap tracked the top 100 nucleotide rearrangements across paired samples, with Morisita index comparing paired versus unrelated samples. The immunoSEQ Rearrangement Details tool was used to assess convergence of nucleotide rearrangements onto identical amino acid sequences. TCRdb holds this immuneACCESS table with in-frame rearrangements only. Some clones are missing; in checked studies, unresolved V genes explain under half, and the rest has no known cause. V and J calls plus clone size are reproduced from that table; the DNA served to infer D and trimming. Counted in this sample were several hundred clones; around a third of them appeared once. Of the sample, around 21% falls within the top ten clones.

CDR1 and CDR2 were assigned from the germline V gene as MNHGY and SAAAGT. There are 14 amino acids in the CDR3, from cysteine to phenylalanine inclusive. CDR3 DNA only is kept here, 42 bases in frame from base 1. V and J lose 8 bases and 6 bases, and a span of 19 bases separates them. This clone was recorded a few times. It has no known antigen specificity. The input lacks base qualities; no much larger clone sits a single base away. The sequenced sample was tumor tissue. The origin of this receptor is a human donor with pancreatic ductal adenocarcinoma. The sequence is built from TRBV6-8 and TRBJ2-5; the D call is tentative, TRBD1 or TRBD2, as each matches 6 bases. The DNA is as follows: TGTGCCAGCCCCCTCCCCGGGGGCGCCCAGACCCAGTACTTC. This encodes CASPLPGGAQTQYF.